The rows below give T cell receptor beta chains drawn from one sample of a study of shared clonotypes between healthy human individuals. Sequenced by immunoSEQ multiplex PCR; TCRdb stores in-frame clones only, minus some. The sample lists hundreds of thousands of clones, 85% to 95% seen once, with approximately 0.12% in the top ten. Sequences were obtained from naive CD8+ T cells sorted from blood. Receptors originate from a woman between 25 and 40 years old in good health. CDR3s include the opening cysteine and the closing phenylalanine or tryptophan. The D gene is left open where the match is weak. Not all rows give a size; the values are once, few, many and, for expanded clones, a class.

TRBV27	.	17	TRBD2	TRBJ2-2	TGTGCCAGCAGAGACGCCCGGGAGGTAGCGGGAGATAGGGAGCTGTTTTTT	CASRDAREVAGDRELFF
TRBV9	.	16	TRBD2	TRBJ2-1	TGTGCCAGCAGCGTAGTGAGAGCGGGAGGGGGCGATGAGCAGTTCTTC	CASSVVRAGGGDEQFF
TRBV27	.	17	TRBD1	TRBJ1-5	TGTGCCAGCTCGATGGGGACAGGGGTTCGTGGCAATCAGCCCCAGCATTTT	CASSMGTGVRGNQPQHF
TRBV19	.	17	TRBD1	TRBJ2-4	TGTGCCAGTAGTATAGATCGGGACAGGGGAAGCAAAAACATTCAGTACTTC	CASSIDRDRGSKNIQYF
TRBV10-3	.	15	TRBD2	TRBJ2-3	TGTGCCATCAGTGAGTTGGCGGGGGTGGCAGATACGCAGTATTTT	CAISELAGVADTQYF
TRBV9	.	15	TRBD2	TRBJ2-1	TGTGCCAGCAGCACCGGACTAGCGGGAGTTGAGGAGCAGTTCTTC	CASSTGLAGVEEQFF
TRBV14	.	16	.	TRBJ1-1	TGTGCCAGCAGCCAAATGGATGAGGGGATCTACACTGAAGCTTTCTTT	CASSQMDEGIYTEAFF
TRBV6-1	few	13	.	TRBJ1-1	TGTGCCAGCATCCGGGTTTGGAACACTGAAGCTTTCTTT	CASIRVWNTEAFF
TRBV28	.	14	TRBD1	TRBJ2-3	TGTGCCAGCAGTGAAGGGACAGGGACAGATACGCAGTATTTT	CASSEGTGTDTQYF
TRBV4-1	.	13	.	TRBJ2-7	TGCGCCAGCAGCCATAGTGTGGGGTACGAGCAGTACTTC	CASSHSVGYEQYF
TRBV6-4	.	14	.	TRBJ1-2	TGTGCCAGCAGTGGTATGGGGACGGACTATGGCTACACCTTC	CASSGMGTDYGYTF
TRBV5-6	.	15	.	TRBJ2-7	TGTGCCAGCAGCTCACCAGGCATGCCCGGGTACGAGCAGTACTTC	CASSSPGMPGYEQYF
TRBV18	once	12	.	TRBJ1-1	TGTGCCAGCTCACCACAGGGAACTGAAGCTTTCTTT	CASSPQGTEAFF
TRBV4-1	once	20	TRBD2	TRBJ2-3	TGCGCCAGCAGCCAAGAATTGCAATCGCTGGGCGGGAGTCATGCAGATACGCAGTATTTT	CASSQELQSLGGSHADTQYF
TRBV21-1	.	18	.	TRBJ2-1	TGTGCCAGCAGCACCAAAAGGATAGGACAGGGGGCTGTAGGTGAGCAGTTCTTC	CASSTKRIGQGAVGEQFF
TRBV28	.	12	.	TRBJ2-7	TGTGCCAGCACTGGGATTTCCTACGAGCAGTACTTC	CASTGISYEQYF
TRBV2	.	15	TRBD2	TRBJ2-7	TGTGCCAGCAGTGAAACTACTAGCGGGATTCGCGAGCAGTACTTC	CASSETTSGIREQYF
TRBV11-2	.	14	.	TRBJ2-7	TGTGCCAGCAGCTTAGGGGGGGAGACTTACGAGCAGTACTTC	CASSLGGETYEQYF
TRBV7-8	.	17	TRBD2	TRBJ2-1	TGTGCCAGCAGCTTCTATTTTAGGACTAGCGGTGACAATGAGCAGTTCTTC	CASSFYFRTSGDNEQFF
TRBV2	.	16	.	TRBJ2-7	TGTGCCAGCAGTGATACATGGGGGATCTTTTACTACGAGCAGTACTTC	CASSDTWGIFYYEQYF
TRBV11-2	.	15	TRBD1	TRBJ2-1	TGTGCCAGCAGCTTAGAGCCAGGGGGATTCGATGAGCAGTTCTTC	CASSLEPGGFDEQFF
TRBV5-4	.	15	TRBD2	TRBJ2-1	TGTGCCAGCAGCTTTCTAGCGGGGGGGCCCGATGAGCAGTTCTTC	CASSFLAGGPDEQFF
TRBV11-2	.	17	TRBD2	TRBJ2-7	TGTGCCAGCAGCTTAGGACCGACTAGCGGGAGGGCCTACGAGCAGTACTTC	CASSLGPTSGRAYEQYF
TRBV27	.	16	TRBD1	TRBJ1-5	TGTGCCAGCAGTTCCGCAGGGGGCACGGGCAATCAGCCCCAGCATTTT	CASSSAGGTGNQPQHF
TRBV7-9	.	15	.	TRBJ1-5	TGTGCCAGCAGCGCGACGGGACCGGGCAATCAGCCCCAGCATTTT	CASSATGPGNQPQHF
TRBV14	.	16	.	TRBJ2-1	TGTGCCAGCAGCCAAGACGTGGACTCGATTAGGCATGAGCAGTTCTTC	CASSQDVDSIRHEQFF
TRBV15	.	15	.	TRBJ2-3	TGTGCCACCAGCAGAGATCAGGGGAGCACAGATACGCAGTATTTT	CATSRDQGSTDTQYF
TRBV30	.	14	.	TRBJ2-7	TGTGCCTGGAGTGTATCGGCGATGGGGTCCGAGCAGTACTTC	CAWSVSAMGSEQYF
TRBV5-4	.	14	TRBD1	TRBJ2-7	TGTGCCAGCAGCCTGGGACAGGGTGACTACGAGCAGTACTTC	CASSLGQGDYEQYF
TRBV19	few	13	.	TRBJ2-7	TGTGCCAGTAGTGTAACGGGGTTCTCTGAGCAGTACTTC	CASSVTGFSEQYF
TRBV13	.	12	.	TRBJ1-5	TGTGCCAGCAGCTTAGGACTTCAGCCCCAGCATTTT	CASSLGLQPQHF
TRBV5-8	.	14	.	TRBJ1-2	TGTGCCAGCAGCTATCGTACAGAGTACAATGGCTACACCTTC	CASSYRTEYNGYTF
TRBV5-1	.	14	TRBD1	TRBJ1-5	TGCGCCAGCAGCTTGACAGGGGGAAATCAGCCCCAGCATTTT	CASSLTGGNQPQHF
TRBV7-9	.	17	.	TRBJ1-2	TGTGCCAGCAGCGGAACCACCAGGGAGGGGGAACTGGATGGCTACACCTTC	CASSGTTREGELDGYTF
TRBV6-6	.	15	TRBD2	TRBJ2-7	TGTGCCAGCAGTTACACTAGCGGGTACTCCTACGAGCAGTACTTC	CASSYTSGYSYEQYF
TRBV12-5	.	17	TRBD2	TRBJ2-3	TGTGCTAGTGGTTTGGCCACAGCGGGAGGGCGGACAGATACGCAGTATTTT	CASGLATAGGRTDTQYF
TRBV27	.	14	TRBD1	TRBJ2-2	TGTGCCAGCAGTTGGACAGGGGGGAGCGGGGAGCTGTTTTTT	CASSWTGGSGELFF
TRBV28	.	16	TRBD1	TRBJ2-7	TGTGCCAGCAGTTTTTCCCGGGGACAGCAAAGTTACGAGCAGTACTTC	CASSFSRGQQSYEQYF
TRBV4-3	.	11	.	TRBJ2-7	TGCGCCAGCAGCCAGGGCAACGAGCAGTACTTC	CASSQGNEQYF
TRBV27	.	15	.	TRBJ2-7	TGTGCCAGCAGTTTTTTCCCAGGGGGGGCCTACGAGCAGTACTTC	CASSFFPGGAYEQYF
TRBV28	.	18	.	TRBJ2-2	TGTGCCAGCAGTTGGGAGAGGGGGAATAGCCTTAACACCGGGGAGCTGTTTTTT	CASSWERGNSLNTGELFF
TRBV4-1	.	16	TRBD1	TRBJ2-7	TGCGCCAGCAGCCAAACTCAGACAGGGATCTCCTACGAGCAGTACTTC	CASSQTQTGISYEQYF